This T cell receptor beta chain was identified during a study of shared clonotypes between healthy human individuals. Here immunoSEQ multiplex PCR was the method, and the copy in TCRdb shows in-frame clones only, minus some. Found here are 1.6 million or so clones, approximately 97% of them singletons; the top ten hold about 1%. V lost 7 bases and J lost 6, with 15 bases in between. The CDR3 is 12 residues long. CDR1 and CDR2 from the germline V gene are SQVTM and ANQGSEA. Source material: naive CD4+ T cells sorted from blood. Subset described: CD45RA+ positively selected. This chain connects TRBV29-1 to TRBJ1-1; D call uncertain. The clonotype originates from a man younger than 40 in good health. The CDR3 here is CSGGPGVAEAFF. Written as DNA, the CDR3 is TGCAGCGGCGGACCTGGGGTGGCTGAAGCTTTCTTT.